A selection of T cell receptor beta chains follows, all from one sample in a study of technical replicates of blood from a handful of donors. Measured with immunoSEQ multiplex PCR; TCRdb has only the in-frame clones, and not every one. This table has about 61,000 clones, about 87% appearing once. Sequencing was done on a sample of PBMCs. The origin of the receptors is a human donor in good health. Some clones in this sample may be carry-over from other donors' samples. The CDR3 runs from the conserved cysteine through the conserved F or W. Fields, in order: D gene, J gene, V gene, clone size, CDR3 protein, CDR3 DNA. A D gene is named only where the DNA matches it firmly. A clone size is listed for some rows: how often the clone was seen (once, few, many), or a class if it is expanded.

D: NA; J: TRBJ1-3; V: TRBV7-2; size: NA; CDR3: CASSFYMFDTIYF; DNA: TGTGCCAGCAGCTTTTATATGTTCGACACCATATATTTT
D: NA; J: TRBJ2-1; V: TRBV5-1; size: NA; CDR3: CASSTMDSRNNEQFF; DNA: TGCGCCAGCAGCACCATGGACAGCCGAAACAATGAGCAGTTCTTC
D: TRBD1; J: TRBJ1-4; V: TRBV5-4; size: NA; CDR3: CASSLGTGDEKLFF; DNA: TGTGCCAGCAGCTTGGGTACAGGGGATGAAAAACTGTTTTTT
D: NA; J: TRBJ2-2; V: TRBV29-1; size: once; CDR3: CSVYGTYTGELFF; DNA: TGCAGCGTGTACGGGACTTACACCGGGGAGCTGTTTTTT
D: TRBD2; J: TRBJ2-5; V: TRBV6-5; size: NA; CDR3: CASREGLVIQETQYF; DNA: TGTGCCAGCAGGGAGGGACTAGTGATACAAGAGACCCAGTACTTC
D: NA; J: TRBJ1-1; V: TRBV4-1; size: NA; CDR3: CASSQAPRGTEAFF; DNA: TGCGCCAGCAGCCAAGCCCCTAGGGGCACTGAAGCTTTCTTT
D: TRBD1; J: TRBJ1-6; V: TRBV7-2; size: NA; CDR3: CASSASLGGAYNSPLHF; DNA: TGTGCCAGCAGCGCAAGCCTAGGGGGCGCCTATAATTCACCCCTCCACTTT
D: NA; J: TRBJ2-3; V: TRBV6-5; size: NA; CDR3: CASSGIQGADTQYF; DNA: TGTGCCAGCAGTGGTATACAAGGAGCGGATACGCAGTATTTT
D: TRBD1; J: TRBJ1-3; V: TRBV19; size: many; CDR3: CASSLDRVPSGNTIYF; DNA: TGTGCCAGTAGCCTCGACAGGGTCCCCTCTGGAAACACCATATATTTT
D: NA; J: TRBJ2-7; V: TRBV6-5; size: few; CDR3: CASSYGQSYEQYF; DNA: TGTGCCAGCAGTTACGGACAGTCCTACGAGCAGTACTTC
D: TRBD1; J: TRBJ2-3; V: TRBV11-2; size: NA; CDR3: CASRDRDLSSTDTQYF; DNA: TGTGCCAGCCGGGACAGGGACCTATCTAGCACAGATACGCAGTATTTT
D: TRBD2; J: TRBJ2-1; V: TRBV27; size: NA; CDR3: CASSLGTSGAFSYNEQFF; DNA: TGTGCCAGCAGTCTCGGGACTAGCGGGGCATTCTCCTACAATGAGCAGTTCTTC
D: NA; J: TRBJ2-7; V: TRBV15; size: once; CDR3: CATSREHPSYEQYF; DNA: TGTGCCACCAGCAGAGAACATCCCTCCTACGAGCAGTACTTC
D: TRBD2; J: TRBJ2-4; V: TRBV9; size: NA; CDR3: CASSVTSGGILAKNIQYF; DNA: TGTGCCAGCAGCGTAACTAGCGGGGGGATCTTGGCCAAAAACATTCAGTACTTC
D: NA; J: TRBJ2-2; V: TRBV7-3; size: NA; CDR3: CASRRGSTGELFF; DNA: TGTGCCAGCCGGCGGGGTTCGACCGGGGAGCTGTTTTTT
D: NA; J: TRBJ2-2; V: TRBV7-9; size: NA; CDR3: CASSRGPGSTGELFF; DNA: TGTGCCAGCAGCCGAGGGCCCGGAAGCACCGGGGAGCTGTTTTTT
D: NA; J: TRBJ2-5; V: TRBV4-2; size: NA; CDR3: CASSRGGPETQYF; DNA: TGTGCCAGCAGCCGTGGGGGCCCAGAGACCCAGTACTTC
D: TRBD1; J: TRBJ1-3; V: TRBV13; size: NA; CDR3: CASSPAGQGFGNTIYF; DNA: TGTGCCAGCAGCCCAGCTGGACAGGGGTTCGGAAACACCATATATTTT
D: TRBD2; J: TRBJ2-3; V: TRBV5-1; size: NA; CDR3: CASSPAGGPADTQYF; DNA: TGCGCCAGCAGCCCAGCGGGAGGGCCTGCAGATACGCAGTATTTT
D: NA; J: TRBJ2-3; V: TRBV11-3; size: NA; CDR3: CASSRGRTTDTQYF; DNA: TGTGCCAGCAGTAGAGGGAGGACCACAGATACGCAGTATTTT
D: TRBD2; J: TRBJ2-3; V: TRBV5-1; size: NA; CDR3: CASSSQGLAEYTDTQYF; DNA: TGCGCCAGCAGCTCGCAAGGACTAGCGGAGTACACAGATACGCAGTATTTT
D: NA; J: TRBJ1-1; V: TRBV11-2; size: NA; CDR3: CASSTLQGTPEAFF; DNA: TGTGCCAGCTCCACTCTCCAGGGGACCCCTGAAGCTTTCTTT
D: TRBD2; J: TRBJ2-5; V: TRBV9; size: NA; CDR3: CASSSSTSGGKTQYF; DNA: TGTGCCAGCAGCTCGTCGACTAGCGGGGGAAAGACCCAGTACTTC
D: NA; J: TRBJ2-5; V: TRBV7-2; size: NA; CDR3: CASTKLREKTQYF; DNA: TGTGCCAGCACCAAACTCAGGGAAAAGACCCAGTACTTC
D: TRBD1; J: TRBJ1-5; V: TRBV6-1; size: NA; CDR3: CASGDRGLQHF; DNA: TGTGCCAGCGGGGACAGGGGTCTCCAGCATTTT
D: NA; J: TRBJ2-1; V: TRBV30; size: NA; CDR3: CAWSARRSGYNEQFF; DNA: TGTGCCTGGAGTGCTCGGCGGTCGGGGTACAATGAGCAGTTCTTC